The 3 T cell receptor beta chains presented below share a single source sample, sequenced in a study of T cell responses to AZD1222 COVID-19 vaccine. Using immunoSEQ multiplex PCR, the repertoire was profiled, and TCRdb retains in-frame clones only, with some absent. The sample contains some 170,000 clones, over 80% of which appear only once. Sequenced material: peripheral blood, taken 28 days after the second dose of the MenACWY control vaccine. The receptors derive from an adult who received the MenACWY meningococcal vaccine as a control.

The rearrangement uses TRBV20-1 and TRBJ1-1; D ambiguous. V shed 1 base and J shed 1 base, with 1 base lying between them. Germline assignment: CDR1 DFQATT and CDR2 SNEGSKA (reference sequence). This CDR3 has 11 amino acids. The CDR3 nucleotides read TGCAGTGCTAGAGCGAACACTGAAGCTTTCTTT. Its translation: CSARANTEAFF.

The genes are TRBV2 and TRBJ2-3, with D tentatively TRBD2 (7 bases). The V gene's germline CDR1 is SNHLY and CDR2 FYNNEI. V lost 2 bases and J 2 bases, leaving 8 bases between the germline ends. This CDR3 region has 14 residues. The CDR3 coding sequence is TGTGCCAGCAGTGAACGGGGGGCCACAGATACGCAGTATTTT. Translation gives CASSERGATDTQYF.

The J gene is TRBJ1-6, the V gene TRBV7-8; a possible D gene is TRBD1 (5 bases). V was clipped by 5 bases and J by 9 bases, with 20 bases between them. This CDR3 is 16 amino acids long. The germline gives CDR1 SGHVS, CDR2 FQNEAQ. CDR3 protein: CASSGRQWESSSPLHF. The CDR3 nucleotides read TGTGCCAGCAGCGGGCGACAGTGGGAGAGTAGTTCACCCCTCCACTTT.